These 30 T cell receptor beta chains share one sample of origin, sequenced in a study of T cells in Graves' hyperthyroidism and ophthalmopathy. Using RNA transcripts as the source, TCR beta CDR3 regions were amplified. HTBI primers were employed in a first-round RT-PCR of the TCR CDR3. TCRdb reprocessed the multiplex PCR reads with MiXCR, giving one entry per CDR3 protein. Of roughly 710,000 distinct CDR3 sequences listed, under 45% are singletons. Material: blood. All receptors derive from a woman aged 40 to 49 with Graves' hyperthyroidism.

The table lists this clonotype with a few counts. This sequence joins TRBV20-1 and TRBJ2-5; D is undetermined. The CDR3 totals 10 residues. V was pared by 7 bases and J by 2 bases, with 5 bases between. The V gene's germline CDR1 is DFQATT and CDR2 SNEGSKA (reference sequence). The CDR3 loop is CSVKQETQYF. DNA of the CDR3: TGCAGTGTGAAGCAAGAGACCCAGTACTTC.

This clonotype occurred a few times. J is TRBJ1-5 and V is TRBV19; unclear D gene. The CDR3 loop spans 12 amino acids. The germline V gene encodes CDR1 LNHDA and CDR2 SQIVND (reference sequence). V lost 5 bases and J 11 bases, leaving 13 bases between the germline ends. The CDR3 is CASSLPRMAQHF. CDR3 nucleotide sequence: TGTGCCAGTAGTTTACCGAGGATGGCCCAGCATTTT.

A few counts support this clonotype. The chain combines TRBV10-3 with TRBJ2-7; D possibly corresponds to TRBD2 (6 bases). The V gene lost 10 bases and the J gene lost 2 bases, with 15 bases spanning the gap. There are 13 residues in the CDR3. The V gene's germline CDR1 is ENHRY and CDR2 SYGVKD. The CDR3, as DNA: TGTGCCAGCTTTAGCGGCAGGACCTACGAGCAGTACTTC. Residues: CASFSGRTYEQYF.

The chain employs TRBV5-1 and TRBJ2-5; 9 bases agree with TRBD2. The V and J ends lost 5 bases and 3 bases, in that order; junction bases with no gene match: 8. Germline CDR1 SGHRS, CDR2 YFSETQ. This CDR3 has 15 residues. CDR3 amino acids: CASRPASSGKETQYF. CDR3 DNA sequence: TGCGCCAGCAGACCAGCCTCTAGCGGGAAAGAGACCCAGTACTTC.

The V gene is TRBV20-1, the J gene TRBJ1-4; TRBD1 is a possible D gene (5 bases). The CDR3 covers 13 residues. V was clipped by 1 base and J by 8 bases, with 11 bases between them. Germline V gene lookup returns CDR1 DFQATT and CDR2 SNEGSKA (reference sequence). The CDR3 region has the DNA TGCAGTGCTAGAGTACGGGAGGGGGAAAAACTGTTTTTT. Amino acid sequence: CSARVREGEKLFF.

Worth noting for this clonotype: Sequence at one end of the junction differs from germline and may be a read error. The rearrangement uses TRBV10-3 and TRBJ2-5; TRBD2 agrees at 8 bases. Germline CDR1 ENHRY, CDR2 SYGVKD. The CDR3 sequence is 15 residues long. The CDR3 nucleotides are TGTGCCAGCAGTCCTAGCCGGACTAGCAGGGAGACCCAGTACTTC. Translated: CASSPSRTSRETQYF.

This clonotype was picked up many times. The chain joins TRBV6-5 to TRBJ2-7, with a weak D call TRBD2 (5 bases). Germline lookup yields CDR1 MNHEY and CDR2 SVGAGI. This CDR3 is built from 13 residues. Trimming pared 2 bases from V and 4 bases from J, leaving 9 bases between. DNA of the CDR3: TGTGCCAGCAGTTACGCGACTATGTACGAGCAGTACTTC. This sequence encodes CASSYATMYEQYF.

This clonotype was counted a few times. This rearrangement joins TRBV12-3 or TRBV12-4 to TRBJ1-1, with 8 bases fitting TRBD1. The CDR3 consists of 13 residues. The J segment lost 3 bases and the V segment lost 5 bases, leaving 2 bases of the junction unmatched. CDR3 bases: TGTGCCAGCAGTGGGACAGGCTACACTGAAGCTTTCTTT. The encoded protein is CASSGTGYTEAFF.

This clonotype was picked up many times. The chain uses TRBV5-5 and TRBJ1-5, with D hard to call. V lost 1 base, J lost 3 bases, and 11 bases lay in between. The germline V gene has CDR1 SGHKS and CDR2 YYEKEE (reference sequence). The CDR3 is made up of 15 amino acids. The CDR3 sequence is CASSLYHLTNQPQHF. Written as DNA, the CDR3 is TGTGCCAGCAGCTTGTATCACCTAACCAATCAGCCCCAGCATTTT.

This clonotype was detected only a few times. The genes are TRBV2 and TRBJ2-7, with 13 bases aligning to TRBD2. CDR1 and CDR2 (germline): SNHLY, FYNNEI. The CDR3 extends over 17 amino acids. V trimming: 6 bases; J trimming: 4 bases; junction bases outside the gene matches: 12. This CDR3 reads CASSLDSGTSGEYEQYF. CDR3 coding DNA: TGTGCCAGCAGCCTAGACTCCGGGACTAGCGGGGAATACGAGCAGTACTTC.

V is TRBV7-9 and J is TRBJ1-2, with 9 positions matching TRBD1. V was pared by 5 bases and J by 4 bases, with 8 bases of the junction left unmatched. The germline V gene encodes CDR1 SEHNR and CDR2 FQNEAQ (reference sequence). The CDR3 is 15 amino acids. CDR3 amino acids: CASSHRDRAFYGYTF. CDR3 nucleotides: TGTGCCAGCAGCCACCGGGACAGGGCTTTCTATGGCTACACCTTC.

The chain is built from TRBV9 and TRBJ1-2; 7 bases agree with TRBD1. CDR3 length: 14 amino acids. V was pared by 3 bases and J by 2 bases, with 4 bases of the junction left unmatched. Germline V gene sequence: CDR1 SGDLS, CDR2 YYNGEE. The CDR3 DNA sequence: TGTGCCAGCAGCGGGACAGGTATCAACTATGGCTACACCTTC. Translation: CASSGTGINYGYTF.

This clonotype was detected only a few times. This chain joins TRBV6-5 and TRBJ1-2, with a tentative D call TRBD1 (5 bases). Per germline, CDR1 MNHEY and CDR2 SVGAGI. V was clipped by 2 bases and J by 0 bases, with 13 bases between them. The CDR3 sequence is 16 residues long. The CDR3 here is CASSYTPGPTNYGYTF. DNA for the CDR3: TGTGCCAGCAGTTACACACCGGGGCCGACTAACTATGGCTACACCTTC.

About this clonotype itself: It is likely a read error, because the conserved phenylalanine at the end of the CDR3 is missing. The rearrangement links TRBV5-6 to TRBJ1-5, with D tentatively TRBD1 (6 bases). Between the trimmed V and J ends, which lost 4 bases and 7 bases, there was a span of 15 bases. This CDR3 has 14 residues. Germline CDR1 is SGHDT and CDR2 is YYEEEE. The CDR3 here is CASSLGGFGQPQHL. Written as DNA, the CDR3 is TGTGCCAGCAGCCTAGGGGGGTTTGGGCAGCCCCAGCATCTT.

The J gene is TRBJ1-2, the V gene TRBV12-3 or TRBV12-4, with unresolved D. This CDR3 spans 10 amino acids. Trimming took off 5 bases at V and 8 bases at J, with 6 bases between the two ends. CDR3 amino acids: CASSRRGYTF. CDR3 DNA: TGTGCCAGCAGTCGACGGGGCTACACCTTC.

This clonotype was counted only a few times. The gene calls are TRBV7-2 and TRBJ1-4; tentatively, D is TRBD1 (5 bases). Germline CDR1 SGHTA, CDR2 FQGNSA. V lost 5 bases and J lost 7, with 20 bases in between. The CDR3 loop spans 16 amino acids. The CDR3 region has the DNA TGTGCCAGCAGCCCCAAGGGCTCAGGGTCGGGTGAAAAACTGTTTTTT. This sequence encodes CASSPKGSGSGEKLFF.

This clonotype came up many times. The chain has TRBV7-9 and TRBJ2-5, with unresolved D. With 1 base removed from V and 4 bases from J, the gap between germline ends came to 7 bases. This CDR3 spans 13 amino acids. CDR1 SEHNR and CDR2 FQNEAQ come from the germline V gene (reference sequence). The CDR3 sequence is CASSLVVAETQYF. The CDR3 coding sequence is TGTGCCAGCAGCTTAGTAGTGGCAGAGACCCAGTACTTC. The variable domain in full, with the rest retrieved from reference TRBV7-9 and TRBJ2-5, is DTGVSQNPRHKITKRGQNVTFRCDPISEHNRLYWYRQTLGQGPEFLTYFQNEAQLEKSRLLSDRFSAERPKGSFSTLEIQRTEQGDSAMYLCASSLVVAETQYFGPGTRLLVL.

This clonotype was observed at least ten times. The rearrangement uses TRBV2 and TRBJ2-2; D is unresolved. With 5 bases removed from V and 4 bases from J, the gap between germline ends came to 8 bases. There are 13 residues in the CDR3. Germline CDR1 reads SNHLY; CDR2 reads FYNNEI. The CDR3 protein is CASSRALTGELFF. The CDR3 DNA is TGTGCCAGCAGTCGGGCCCTCACCGGGGAGCTGTTTTTT. The variable domain in full, completed from reference TRBV2 and TRBJ2-2, reads EPEVTQTPSHQVTQMGQEVILRCVPISNHLYFYWYRQILGQKVEFLVSFYNNEISEKSEIFDDQFSVERPDGSNFTLKIRSTKLEDSAMYFCASSRALTGELFFGEGSRLTVL.

This clonotype came up many times. The chain combines TRBV7-2 with TRBJ1-2; 10 nucleotides align to TRBD1. The germline CDR1 and CDR2 sequences are SGHTA and FQGNSA. J was trimmed by 2 bases and V by 10 bases; bases with no gene match: 4. The CDR3 consists of 13 residues. The CDR3 DNA is TGTGCCATTTCGGACAGGGGGAACTATGGCTACACCTTC. Amino acids: CAISDRGNYGYTF.

In this sample, this clonotype turned up a few times. The rearrangement uses TRBV6-6 and TRBJ2-2, with no clear D. Trimming left V 10 bases short and J 0 bases short, with 12 bases between. CDR3 length: 14 amino acids. CDR1 is MNHNY, CDR2 SVGAGI, per germline (reference sequence). CDR3 in DNA: TGTGCCATCACAGACGTAGCGAACACCGGGGAGCTGTTTTTT. Amino acid sequence: CAITDVANTGELFF.

About this clonotype: A much larger clonotype is one base distant, so this may be a read error. The chain combines TRBV14 with TRBJ2-5; D gene unclear. The CDR3 is made up of 15 amino acids. Germline V lookup: CDR1 SGHDN, CDR2 FVKESK. The CDR3 protein is CANSHLWFFTETQYF. For the CDR3, the DNA is TGTGCCAACAGCCATCTGTGGTTCTTTACGGAGACCCAGTACTTC.

This clonotype came up many times. The CDR3 here is CASAKAGEQYF. The CDR3 DNA follows: TGTGCCAGCGCTAAGGCGGGGGAGCAGTACTTC. This chain uses TRBV9 with TRBJ2-7; TRBD2 might be the D (6 bases). Germline CDR1 is SGDLS and CDR2 is YYNGEE. The V end lost 7 bases, the J end lost 7 bases, and 12 bases lay between the germline ends. CDR3 length equals 11 residues.

This clonotype occurred a few times. This chain uses TRBV6-6 with TRBJ1-1; the match to TRBD1 covers 8 bases. The CDR3 runs to 15 residues. Trimming took 4 bases from V and 1 from J; bases not matched to a gene: 5. Germline lookup yields CDR1 MNHNY and CDR2 SVGAGI (reference sequence). The CDR3 loop is CASSWGRGRNTEAFF. The CDR3 DNA reads TGTGCCAGCAGTTGGGGCAGGGGGCGGAACACTGAAGCTTTCTTT.

J is TRBJ2-5 and V is TRBV20-1, with D unclear. V lost 0 bases and J 5 bases, leaving 13 bases between the germline ends. CDR1 and CDR2 (germline): DFQATT, SNEGSKA (reference sequence). The CDR3 length is 14 residues. The DNA for the CDR3 is TGCAGTGCTAGAGATCGAATCTATTGGGAGACCCAGTACTTC. It codes for CSARDRIYWETQYF.

The V and J genes are TRBV9 and TRBJ1-5; 10 bases line up with TRBD1. Germline lookup yields CDR1 SGDLS and CDR2 YYNGEE. After removal of 3 bases from V and 3 bases from J, the junction contained 18 bases not matched to a gene. The CDR3 has 20 amino acids. CDR3 DNA sequence: TGTGCCAGCAGCGCCGGACCCCGTTTAGGACAGGGGGTTTCCAATCAGCCCCAGCATTTT. Translating gives CASSAGPRLGQGVSNQPQHF.

At least ten counts were recorded for this clonotype. This chain's CDR3 is CATSDRDRGYTF. The CDR3 region has the DNA TGTGCCACCAGTGATCGGGACCGGGGCTACACCTTC. The chain recombines TRBV24-1 with TRBJ1-2, with TRBD1 as a possible D gene (5 bases). Germline CDR1 KGHDR, CDR2 SFDVKD. V shed 3 bases and J shed 8 bases, with 9 bases lying between them. The CDR3 spans 12 residues.

This clonotype was picked up many times. The chain combines TRBV6-2 or TRBV6-3 with TRBJ1-5, with D unresolved. Trimming removed 2 bases from V and 6 bases from J, with 5 bases in between. CDR3 size: 12 residues. The germline gives CDR1 MNHEY, CDR2 SVGEGT. DNA of the CDR3: TGTGCCAGCAGTTACGGAATTCAGCCCCAGCATTTT. It specifies CASSYGIQPQHF.

A few counts support this clonotype. One junction end disagrees with the germline gene, perhaps due to a read error. The chain links TRBV5-1 to TRBJ1-2, with D possibly TRBD1 on 5 matching bases. Germline V gives CDR1 SGHRS, CDR2 YFSETQ. This CDR3 comprises 14 residues. CDR3 amino acids: CASSLSIRGRGYTF. The CDR3 bases are TGTGCCAGCAGTTTATCGATCCGGGGACGGGGCTACACCTTC.

V and J are TRBV12-3 or TRBV12-4 and TRBJ1-5; 10 nucleotides line up with TRBD1. The CDR3 has 15 amino acids. CDR3 sequence (DNA): TGTGCTAGTGGCCACCGGACAGGGGGTCACCAGCCCCAGCATTTT. This codes for CASGHRTGGHQPQHF.

This clonotype was detected only a few times. This sequence joins TRBV5-5 and TRBJ1-1; TRBD1 aligns across 7 bases. V was pared by 2 bases and J by 1 base, with 8 bases of the junction left unmatched. This CDR3 is 16 amino acids long. The germline V gene encodes CDR1 SGHKS and CDR2 YYEKEE (reference sequence). The DNA of the CDR3 is TGTGCCAGCAGCTTAAGGGGGCCCGCATCGAACACTGAAGCTTTCTTT. As protein: CASSLRGPASNTEAFF.